A single sample gave rise to the 14 T cell receptor beta chains below, sequenced in a study of cytomegalovirus exposure and HLA in healthy donors (dated by TCRdb to 2015 to 2018). Library preparation used the immunoSEQ multiplex PCR assay. The multiplex PCR relied on a mix of 60 forward primers for TCR Vbeta segments and 13 reverse primers for TCR Jbeta segments. Drawn from immuneACCESS, this table holds only the in-frame rearrangements with V and J called that TCRdb kept. Clones are partly lost; checked studies trace under half to an unresolved V gene and leave the rest unexplained. This sample lists under 170,000 clones; around 60% were detected once. The ten largest clonotypes hold 6% to 8.5% of the sample. The sample taken for sequencing was PBMCs. All receptors derive from an older woman in good health and CMV-seropositive.

The rearrangement uses TRBV11-2 and TRBJ2-6, with D uncertain. The germline V gene has CDR1 SGHAT and CDR2 FQNNGV. The CDR3 has 17 amino acids. V lost 1 base and J lost 0, with 10 bases in between. Here the CDR3 DNA reads TGTGCCAGCAGCTTAGGAGGAGCAATCTCTGGGGCCAACGTCCTGACTTTC. Translated: CASSLGGAISGANVLTF.

A few counts support this clone. The chain uses TRBV28 and TRBJ2-7; 10 nucleotides align to TRBD2. J was trimmed by 2 bases and V by 6 bases; bases with no gene match: 4. Per the germline V gene, CDR1 is MDHEN and CDR2 is SYDVKM. This CDR3 contains 14 residues. The CDR3 here is CASSPSGGPYEQYF. Here the CDR3 DNA reads TGTGCCAGCAGCCCTAGCGGGGGCCCCTACGAGCAGTACTTC.

This chain joins TRBV19 and TRBJ1-5; 10 bases fit TRBD1. Germline CDR1 LNHDA, CDR2 SQIVND (reference sequence). CDR3 length: 17 amino acids. Germline trimming cut 5 bases from V and 5 bases from J; bases unmatched to any gene: 12. CDR3 DNA sequence: TGTGCCAGTAGTCATATACCGGGACAGGGGATTCATCAGCCCCAGCATTTT. Translation gives CASSHIPGQGIHQPQHF.

The chain recombines TRBV28 with TRBJ2-1, with 13 bases fitting TRBD2. CDR3 length: 18 amino acids. V trimming: 4 bases; J trimming: 1 base; junction bases outside the gene matches: 7. From germline, CDR1 is MDHEN and CDR2 SYDVKM. CDR3 coding DNA: TGTGCCAGCAGTTCCACTAGCGGGAGGGCCAGGTCCTACAATGAGCAGTTCTTC. Translating it yields CASSSTSGRARSYNEQFF.

The chain links TRBV27 to TRBJ2-1, with TRBD1 identical over 9 bases. The junction had 5 bases not matched to a gene; V was cut back by 4 bases and J by 7 bases. Germline V gene data show CDR1 as MNHEY and CDR2 as SMNVEV (reference sequence). The CDR3 contains 14 residues. The CDR3 spells CASSSRGTGNEQFF. In DNA, the CDR3 is TGTGCCAGCAGTTCTCGGGGGACAGGGAATGAGCAGTTCTTC.

This chain uses TRBV28 with TRBJ1-4; unclear D gene. The V gene lost 10 bases and the J gene lost 3 bases, with 9 bases spanning the gap. Germline V CDR1 and CDR2: MDHEN, SYDVKM. The CDR3 totals 12 residues. The CDR3 reads CATGWPNEKLFF. CDR3 sequence (DNA): TGTGCCACGGGATGGCCTAATGAAAAACTGTTTTTT.

The sample holds a few counts of this clone. The chain couples TRBV7-6 to TRBJ2-1; no firm D call. V lost 1 base to trimming and J lost 6 bases, with 10 bases between them. This CDR3 has 14 residues. Germline values: CDR1 SGHVS, CDR2 FNYEAQ. The CDR3 is CASSLEGGSNEQFF. The DNA of the CDR3 is TGTGCCAGCAGCTTAGAAGGCGGCAGCAATGAGCAGTTCTTC.

V gene TRBV5-8 combines with J gene TRBJ1-5; no firm D call. This CDR3 region has 16 residues. Trimming took 0 bases from V and 6 from J, leaving 16 bases between them. Germline CDR1 and CDR2: SGHTS and YDEGEE. CDR3 residues: CASSLGVGGFTQPQHF. For the CDR3, the DNA is TGTGCCAGCAGCTTGGGGGTAGGAGGTTTCACTCAGCCCCAGCATTTT.

The V gene is TRBV5-4, the J gene TRBJ2-7; TRBD2 agrees at 12 bases. V was clipped by 0 bases and J by 6 bases; unmatched bases: 7. In germline, CDR1 is SGHNT, CDR2 YYREEE (reference sequence). The CDR3 contains 16 residues. The DNA of the CDR3 is TGTGCCAGCAGCTTGGGACTAGCGGGAGTACTTGGCGAGCAGTACTTC. Translated, it gives CASSLGLAGVLGEQYF.

This chain links TRBV19 with TRBJ1-1; 10 bases map to TRBD1. The CDR3 length is 18 residues. The J segment lost 1 base and the V segment lost 6 bases, leaving 14 bases of the junction unmatched. Per the germline V gene, CDR1 is LNHDA and CDR2 is SQIVND (reference sequence). CDR3 sequence reads: CASSIGQGEWMENTEAFF. Here the CDR3 DNA reads TGTGCCAGTAGCATTGGACAGGGGGAATGGATGGAGAACACTGAAGCTTTCTTT.

The J gene is TRBJ2-7, the V gene TRBV29-1; TRBD1 matches at 7 bases. This CDR3 comprises 14 residues. Germline V gene sequence: CDR1 SQVTM, CDR2 ANQGSEA. Trimming removed 0 bases from V and 4 bases from J; junction bases left unmatched: 6. Written as DNA, the CDR3 is TGCAGCGTTGAAGAGAGGGGGCCTGGGTACGAGCAGTACTTC. It translates to CSVEERGPGYEQYF.

The chain couples TRBV2 to TRBJ1-1; 7 positions match TRBD1. The V gene's germline CDR1 is SNHLY and CDR2 FYNNEI. The length of the CDR3 is 13 residues. The ends lost 4 bases at V and 6 bases at J; junction bases unmatched: 5. The CDR3 protein is CASSATGSSEAFF. The DNA for the CDR3 is TGTGCCAGCAGTGCGACAGGGTCGTCTGAAGCTTTCTTT.

The rearrangement joins TRBV4-3 to TRBJ1-5; D ambiguous. CDR3 length equals 16 residues. Trimming removed 0 bases from V and 1 base from J, with 10 bases in between. CDR1 LGHNA and CDR2 YSLEER come from the germline V gene. CDR3 DNA: TGCGCCAGCAGCCAAGAGTACGGACTGAGCAATCAGCCCCAGCATTTT. Amino acid sequence: CASSQEYGLSNQPQHF.

This chain connects TRBV9 to TRBJ2-1; TRBD2 agrees at 9 bases. The CDR3 consists of 15 residues. Germline V CDR1 and CDR2: SGDLS, YYNGEE. The junction had 6 bases not matched to a gene; V was cut back by 2 bases and J by 6 bases. The CDR3 spells CASSVGAGGPNEQFF. The CDR3 DNA follows: TGTGCCAGCAGCGTGGGGGCGGGAGGGCCCAATGAGCAGTTCTTC.